This T cell receptor (beta chain) was profiled in a study of blood T cell repertoires in COVID-19. Only in-frame clones appear in the TCRdb table, and some are missing; sequencing was by immunoSEQ multiplex PCR. The sample includes roughly 220,000 clones, about 86% of them seen just once. This CDR3 region has 15 residues. The germline V gene encodes CDR1 SGHDN and CDR2 FVKESK. V dropped 4 bases and J dropped 3; count of bases not matched to a gene: 4. This clone was detected only once. This receptor was obtained from a middle-aged woman with acute COVID-19. Input material: PBMCs or T cells enriched from blood (not recorded which). This chain connects TRBV14 to TRBJ2-4; TRBD2 matches 9 bases. CDR3 loop: CASSPAGGVKNIQYF. As DNA, the CDR3 is TGTGCCAGCAGCCCCGCGGGGGGGGTCAAAAACATTCAGTACTTC.